This record covers a single T cell receptor (beta chain). Its antigen is unknown. TCRB transcripts that were expressed got sequenced, as all of the isolated RNA had been reverse transcribed. Libraries were prepared by immunoSEQ multiplex PCR; TCRdb keeps only in-frame clonotypes and omits some of them. The sample consists of 300,000 to 350,000 clones, approximately 14% of them appearing once. Germline V CDR1 and CDR2: LGHNA, YNFKEQ. Trimming at V came to 5 bases and at J to 4 bases, leaving 5 bases not matched to a gene. CDR3 length equals 14 residues. The record originates from a study of beta chain features in type 1 diabetes. General study points: Patients with type 1 diabetes carried fewer insertions and had more deletions at their VDJ junctions. The study found that naive, central memory and Treg TCRB repertoires appeared more similar in patients than in healthy donors.

Sampling consisted of one heparinised blood draw per donor, averaging about 116 mL. Specimen: central memory CD4+ T cells from blood. V is TRBV4-2 and J is TRBJ1-2; 9 bases align to TRBD1. The TCR sequence derives from a young man in good health. In DNA, the CDR3 is TGTGCCAGCAGCTCGGGACAGGGCGGCTATGGCTACACCTTC. Translating gives CASSSGQGGYGYTF.